This T cell receptor (beta chain) was sequenced during a study of T cells in Graves' hyperthyroidism and ophthalmopathy. This clonotype appeared many times. Germline CDR1 SGHNT, CDR2 YENEEA. CDR3 size: 14 residues. With 6 bases clipped from V and 5 bases from J, the junction kept 8 bases outside the gene matches. Amplification yielded TCR beta CDR3 regions, with RNA transcripts as the source. With the HTBI primer set, the TCR CDR3 went through a first round of RT-PCR. In TCRdb, the multiplex PCR reads were re-called with MiXCR into one record per CDR3 protein. The repertoire has under 350,000 distinct CDR3 sequences, around 23% of them found once; the top ten carry over 40%.

This receptor was identified in a woman aged 45-59 years with Graves' hyperthyroidism. The sequencing input was blood. V is TRBV11-3 and J is TRBJ2-5, with 8 positions matching TRBD1. The CDR3 reads CASSLGQGRETQYF. For the CDR3, the DNA is TGTGCCAGCAGTCTCGGACAGGGACGGGAGACCCAGTACTTC.